This T cell receptor beta chain was documented in a study of stem cell transplantation in POMP-related autoinflammatory disease. Trimming at V came to 3 bases and at J to 2 bases, leaving 4 bases not matched to a gene. This CDR3 contains 15 residues. Germline V lookup: CDR1 SGHRS, CDR2 YFSETQ. The assay was immunoSEQ multiplex PCR, and TCRdb's table has in-frame clones only and misses some. In the table there are about 32,000 clones, about 90% of which are singletons. The sample was CD4+ T cells from PBMCs, taken before stem cell transplantation. The chain links TRBV5-1 to TRBJ2-3; 9 bases fit TRBD2. The source is a human donor with POMP-related autoinflammation and immune dysregulation (PRAID). The CDR3 is CASSYSGGITDTQYF. CDR3 coding DNA: TGCGCCAGCAGCTATAGCGGGGGCATCACAGATACGCAGTATTTT.